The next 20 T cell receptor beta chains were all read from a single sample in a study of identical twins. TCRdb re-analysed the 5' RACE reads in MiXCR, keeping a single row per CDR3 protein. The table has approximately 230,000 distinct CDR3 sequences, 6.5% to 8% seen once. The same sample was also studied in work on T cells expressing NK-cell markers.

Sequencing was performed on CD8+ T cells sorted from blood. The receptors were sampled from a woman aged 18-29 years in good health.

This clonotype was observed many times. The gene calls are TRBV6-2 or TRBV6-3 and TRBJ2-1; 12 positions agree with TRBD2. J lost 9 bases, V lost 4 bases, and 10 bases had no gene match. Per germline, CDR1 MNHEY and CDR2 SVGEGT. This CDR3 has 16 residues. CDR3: CASSFTTSGSSIEQFF. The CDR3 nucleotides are TGTGCCAGCAGTTTCACGACTAGCGGGAGCTCCATTGAGCAGTTCTTC.

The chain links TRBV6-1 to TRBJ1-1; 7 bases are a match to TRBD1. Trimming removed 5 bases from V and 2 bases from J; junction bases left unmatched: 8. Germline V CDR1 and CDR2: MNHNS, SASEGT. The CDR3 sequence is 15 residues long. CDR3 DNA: TGTGCCAGCAGTCCGGGACAGCCCTCTAACACTGAAGCTTTCTTT. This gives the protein CASSPGQPSNTEAFF.

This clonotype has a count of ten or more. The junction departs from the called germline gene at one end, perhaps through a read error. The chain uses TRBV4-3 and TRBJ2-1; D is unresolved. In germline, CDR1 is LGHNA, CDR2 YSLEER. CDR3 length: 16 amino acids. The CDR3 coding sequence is TGCGCCAGCAGCCAAGGACGAGGAGACTCCTCCAATGAGCAGTTCTTC. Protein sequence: CASSQGRGDSSNEQFF.

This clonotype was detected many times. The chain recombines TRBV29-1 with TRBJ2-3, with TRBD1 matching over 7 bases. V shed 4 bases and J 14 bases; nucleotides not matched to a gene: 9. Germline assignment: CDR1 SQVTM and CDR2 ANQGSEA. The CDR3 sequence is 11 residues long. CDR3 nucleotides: TGCAGCGTTGGAGGGACAGAGCCAGGGTATTTT. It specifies CSVGGTEPGYF.

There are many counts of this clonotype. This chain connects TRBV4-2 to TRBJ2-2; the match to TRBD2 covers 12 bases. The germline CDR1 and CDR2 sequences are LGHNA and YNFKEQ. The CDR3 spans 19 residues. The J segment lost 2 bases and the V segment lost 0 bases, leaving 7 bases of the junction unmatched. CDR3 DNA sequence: TGTGCCAGCAGCCAAGATGTGGCTAGCGGGAGGGAAAACACCGGGGAGCTGTTTTTT. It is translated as CASSQDVASGRENTGELFF.

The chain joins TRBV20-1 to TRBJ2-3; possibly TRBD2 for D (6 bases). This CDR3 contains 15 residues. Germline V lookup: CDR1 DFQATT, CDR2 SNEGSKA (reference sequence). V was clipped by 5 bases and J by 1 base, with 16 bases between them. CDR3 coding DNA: TGCAGTGCTCCTCCCGGGGGATGGGGCACAGATACGCAGTATTTT. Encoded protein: CSAPPGGWGTDTQYF.

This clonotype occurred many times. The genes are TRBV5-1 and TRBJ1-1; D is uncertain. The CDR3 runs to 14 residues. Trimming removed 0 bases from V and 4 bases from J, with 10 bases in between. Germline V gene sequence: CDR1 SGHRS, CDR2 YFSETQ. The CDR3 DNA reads TGCGCCAGCAGCTTGGTTGGAGTGTTCACTGAAGCTTTCTTT. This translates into CASSLVGVFTEAFF.

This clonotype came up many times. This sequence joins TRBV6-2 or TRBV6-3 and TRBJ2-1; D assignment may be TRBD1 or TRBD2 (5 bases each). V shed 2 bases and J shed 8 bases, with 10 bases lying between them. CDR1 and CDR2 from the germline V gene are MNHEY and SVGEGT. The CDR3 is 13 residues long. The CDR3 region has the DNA TGTGCCAGCAGTTACGGGGGTTTGGATGAGCAGTTCTTC. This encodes CASSYGGLDEQFF.

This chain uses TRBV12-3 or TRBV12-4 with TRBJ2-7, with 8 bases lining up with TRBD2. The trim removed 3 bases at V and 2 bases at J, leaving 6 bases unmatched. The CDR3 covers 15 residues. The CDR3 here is CASSFGAGGAYEQYF. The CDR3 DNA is TGTGCCAGCAGTTTTGGGGCGGGAGGAGCCTACGAGCAGTACTTC.

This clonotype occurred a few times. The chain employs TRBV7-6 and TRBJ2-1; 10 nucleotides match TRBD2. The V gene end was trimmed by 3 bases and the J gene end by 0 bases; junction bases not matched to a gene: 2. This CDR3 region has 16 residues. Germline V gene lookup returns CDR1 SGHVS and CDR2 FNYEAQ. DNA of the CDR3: TGTGCCAGCAGCTTTAGCGGGAGGAGCTCCTACAATGAGCAGTTCTTC. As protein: CASSFSGRSSYNEQFF.

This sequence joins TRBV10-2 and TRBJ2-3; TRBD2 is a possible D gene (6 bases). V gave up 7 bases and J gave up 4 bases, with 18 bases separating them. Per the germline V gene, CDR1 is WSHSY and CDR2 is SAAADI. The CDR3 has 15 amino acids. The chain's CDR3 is CASMRYRELPDTQYF. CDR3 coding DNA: TGCGCCAGCATGAGGTACCGGGAGTTGCCAGATACGCAGTATTTT.

In DNA, the CDR3 is TGTGCCAGCACCACATTTCATTACAGGGGCGGTGGGGCCAACGTCCTGACTTTC. It specifies CASTTFHYRGGGANVLTF. The rearrangement links TRBV5-5 to TRBJ2-6; 7 positions agree with TRBD1. Germline lookup yields CDR1 SGHKS and CDR2 YYEKEE (reference sequence). The CDR3 is made up of 18 amino acids. With V trimmed by 6 bases and J by 3 bases, 15 bases remained unmatched.

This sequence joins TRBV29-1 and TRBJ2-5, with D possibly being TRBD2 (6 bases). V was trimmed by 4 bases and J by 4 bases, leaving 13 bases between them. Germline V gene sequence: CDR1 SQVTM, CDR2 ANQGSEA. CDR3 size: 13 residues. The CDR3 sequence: CSVAGGARETQYF. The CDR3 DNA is TGCAGCGTTGCCGGGGGTGCTAGAGAGACCCAGTACTTC.

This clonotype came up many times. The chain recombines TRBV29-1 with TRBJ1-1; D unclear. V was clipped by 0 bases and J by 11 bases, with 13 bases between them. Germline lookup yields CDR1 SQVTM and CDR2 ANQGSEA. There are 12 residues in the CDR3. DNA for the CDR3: TGCAGCGTTGAAGAAGGAACGCCAGGTGCTTTCTTT. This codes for CSVEEGTPGAFF.

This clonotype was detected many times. As DNA, the CDR3 is TGTGCCACCGGACCCGGGAATGAGCAGTTCTTC. Translated, it gives CATGPGNEQFF. The V gene is TRBV12-3 or TRBV12-4, the J gene TRBJ2-1, with no clear D. This CDR3 spans 11 amino acids. The ends were cut back, 10 bases at V and 7 bases at J, with 11 bases in the middle.

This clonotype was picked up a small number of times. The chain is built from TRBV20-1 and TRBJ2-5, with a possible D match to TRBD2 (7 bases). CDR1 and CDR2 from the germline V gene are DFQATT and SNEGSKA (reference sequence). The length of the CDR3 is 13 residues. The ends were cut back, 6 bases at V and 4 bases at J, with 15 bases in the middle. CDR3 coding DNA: TGCAGTGCGGAGGGGAGGGGGGGAGAGACCCAGTACTTC. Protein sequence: CSAEGRGGETQYF.

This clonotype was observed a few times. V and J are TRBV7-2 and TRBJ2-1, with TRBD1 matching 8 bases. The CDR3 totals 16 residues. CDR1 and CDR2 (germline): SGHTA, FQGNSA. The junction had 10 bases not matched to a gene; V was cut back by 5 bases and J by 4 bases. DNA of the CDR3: TGTGCCAGCAGCCGGACAGGGAGAGACCCATACAATGAGCAGTTCTTC. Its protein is CASSRTGRDPYNEQFF.

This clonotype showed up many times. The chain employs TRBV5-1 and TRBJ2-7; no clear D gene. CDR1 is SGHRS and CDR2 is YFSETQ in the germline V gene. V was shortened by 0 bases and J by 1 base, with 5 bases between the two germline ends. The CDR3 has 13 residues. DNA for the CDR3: TGCGCCAGCAGCTTGGCCCCGTCCTACGAGCAGTACTTC. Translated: CASSLAPSYEQYF.

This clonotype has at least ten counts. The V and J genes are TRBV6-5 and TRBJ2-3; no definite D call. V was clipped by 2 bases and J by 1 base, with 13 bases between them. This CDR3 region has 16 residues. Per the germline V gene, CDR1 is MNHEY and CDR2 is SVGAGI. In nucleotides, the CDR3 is TGTGCCAGCAGTTACGTCGGCCCCCCGGGCACAGATACGCAGTATTTT. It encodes CASSYVGPPGTDTQYF.

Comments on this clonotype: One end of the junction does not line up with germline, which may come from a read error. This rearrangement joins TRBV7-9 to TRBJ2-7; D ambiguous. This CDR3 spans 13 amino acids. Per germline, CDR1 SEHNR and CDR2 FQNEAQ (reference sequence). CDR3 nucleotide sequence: TGTGCCAGCAGCTTAGGGGCGGTTTACGGGCAGTACTTC. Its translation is CASSLGAVYGQYF.